The T cell receptor (beta chain) described here comes from a study of beta chain features in type 1 diabetes. Every bit of the isolated RNA underwent reverse transcription, so sequencing read expressed TCRB transcripts. Assay used: immunoSEQ multiplex PCR; TCRdb lists only in-frame clones, some missing. The sample yields hundreds of thousands of clones, around 7.6% seen once. Worth noting for this clone: Other DNA sequences in the same sample also yield this CDR3.

Looked up from germline, CDR1 is SNHLY and CDR2 is FYNNEI. This CDR3 comprises 11 residues. Trimming stripped 5 bases from V and 6 bases from J, with 5 bases between. The sequence derives from a woman younger than 30 in good health. The chain recombines TRBV2 with TRBJ2-1; D gene uncertain. Source material: central memory CD4+ T cells from blood. CDR3 sequence reads: CASSSTNEQFF. The CDR3 DNA follows: TGTGCCAGCAGTTCTACCAATGAGCAGTTCTTC.